This T cell receptor beta chain was documented in a study of circulating and synovial CD4+ cells in juvenile arthritis. This CDR3 is built from 14 residues. The V end was cut by 11 bases, the J end by 1 base, with 14 bases between. The germline V gene has CDR1 LNHDA and CDR2 SQIVND (reference sequence). Profiling relied on immunoSEQ multiplex PCR, and the TCRdb table lists in-frame clones only, not all of them. Here the sample spans a few thousand clones, more than 75% being singletons. The sequencing sample was made of HLA-DR+ CD4+ T cells from blood. Noted subset: circulating pathogenic-like lymphocytes, sorted as HLA-DR+CD14-CD3+CD4+CD25low/- blood T cells. This TCR was sampled from a human donor with juvenile idiopathic arthritis. The chain couples TRBV19 to TRBJ1-4, with a possible D match to TRBD1 (5 bases). CDR3 in amino acids: CASSGGGTNEKLFF. For the CDR3, the DNA is TGTGCCTCCAGTGGCGGGGGAACTAATGAAAAACTGTTTTTT. Drawing the rest from reference TRBV19 and TRBJ1-4, the complete variable domain is DGGITQSPKYLFRKEGQNVTLSCEQNLNHDAMYWYRQDPGQGLRLIYYSQIVNDFQKGDIAEGYSVSREKKESFPLTVTSAQKNPTAFYLCASSGGGTNEKLFFGSGTQLSVL.